The present T cell receptor (beta chain) was sequenced within a study of early T cells in non-severe SARS-CoV-2 infection. The overall study: Bulk RNA isolated from unsorted whole blood underwent sequencing; chains were not paired.

This clonotype occurred many times. What it binds is not known. Each cDNA molecule carried a unique molecular identifier. From the 5' RACE reads, TCRdb called clonotypes with MiXCR, one entry per CDR3 protein. The sample includes 79,000 or so distinct CDR3 sequences, around 13% of them seen just once. Study findings and constraints: Anti-spike CD8 responses were favored by VDJdb matching, which missed private and CD4 specificities.

The V gene lost 5 bases and the J gene lost 4 bases, with 24 bases spanning the gap. Germline-derived CDR1 and CDR2 are SGHVS and FQNEAQ. The CDR3 has 18 residues. The gene calls are TRBV7-8 and TRBJ2-1; possibly TRBD2 for D (5 bases). This clonotype originated in an adult who was a healthcare worker with PCR-confirmed SARS-CoV-2 infection or an uninfected control (not recorded which). Sequencing input: whole blood. CDR3 loop: CASSPRPPQGGWYNEQFF. CDR3 sequence (DNA): TGTGCCAGCAGCCCCCGTCCCCCACAAGGAGGTTGGTACAATGAGCAGTTCTTC.